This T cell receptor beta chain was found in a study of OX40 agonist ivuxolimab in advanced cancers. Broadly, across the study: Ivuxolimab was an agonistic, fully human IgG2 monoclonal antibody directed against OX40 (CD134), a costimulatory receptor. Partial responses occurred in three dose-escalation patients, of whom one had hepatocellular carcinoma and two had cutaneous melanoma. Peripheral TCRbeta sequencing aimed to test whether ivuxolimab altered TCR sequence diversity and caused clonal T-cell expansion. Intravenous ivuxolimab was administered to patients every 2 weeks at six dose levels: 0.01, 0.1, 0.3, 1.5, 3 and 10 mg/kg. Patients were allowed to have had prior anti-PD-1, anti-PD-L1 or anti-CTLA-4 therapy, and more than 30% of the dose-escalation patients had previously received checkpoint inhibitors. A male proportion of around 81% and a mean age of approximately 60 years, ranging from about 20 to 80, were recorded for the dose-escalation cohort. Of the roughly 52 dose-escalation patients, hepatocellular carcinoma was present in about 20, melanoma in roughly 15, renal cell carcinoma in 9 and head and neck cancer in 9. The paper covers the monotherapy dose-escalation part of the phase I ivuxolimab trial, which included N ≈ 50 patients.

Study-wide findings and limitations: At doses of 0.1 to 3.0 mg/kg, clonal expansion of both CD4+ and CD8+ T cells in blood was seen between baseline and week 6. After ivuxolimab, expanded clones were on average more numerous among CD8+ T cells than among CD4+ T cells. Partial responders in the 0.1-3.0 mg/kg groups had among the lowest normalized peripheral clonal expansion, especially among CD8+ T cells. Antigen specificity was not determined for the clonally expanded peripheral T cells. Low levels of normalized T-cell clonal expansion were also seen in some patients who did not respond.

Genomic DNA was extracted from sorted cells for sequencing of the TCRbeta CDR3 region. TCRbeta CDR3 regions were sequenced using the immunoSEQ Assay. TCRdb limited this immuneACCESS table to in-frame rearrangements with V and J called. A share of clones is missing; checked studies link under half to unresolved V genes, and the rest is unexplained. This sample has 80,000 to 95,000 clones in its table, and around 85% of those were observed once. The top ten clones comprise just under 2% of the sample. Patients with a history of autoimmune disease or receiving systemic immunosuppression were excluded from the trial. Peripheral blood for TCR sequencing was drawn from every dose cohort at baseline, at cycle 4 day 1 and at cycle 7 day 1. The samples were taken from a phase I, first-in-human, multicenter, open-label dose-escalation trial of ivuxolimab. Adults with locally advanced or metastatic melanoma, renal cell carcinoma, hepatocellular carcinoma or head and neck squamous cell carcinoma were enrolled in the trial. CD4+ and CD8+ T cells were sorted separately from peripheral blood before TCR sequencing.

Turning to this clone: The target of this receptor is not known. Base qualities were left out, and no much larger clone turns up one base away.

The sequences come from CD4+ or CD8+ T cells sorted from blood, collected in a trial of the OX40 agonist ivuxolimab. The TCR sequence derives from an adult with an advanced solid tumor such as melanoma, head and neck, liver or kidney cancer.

The CDR3 region: CASSLSIFYSLGGNTIYF. The DNA sequence is given as TGTGCCAGCAGTTTATCGATTTTTTATAGTCTAGGCGGAAACACCATATATTTT. Rearrangement joined TRBV27 to TRBJ1-3; the D gene cannot be named for sure. Between the V and J ends, shortened by 0 bases and 4 bases respectively, the junction contains 19 bases. CDR1 is given as MNHEY and CDR2 as SMNVEV, both from the germline V gene (reference sequence). Reading from cysteine to phenylalanine, the CDR3 counts 18 amino acids. Just CDR3 DNA is preserved here, 54 bases in frame from base 1.